This TCR beta chain originates from a study of cytomegalovirus exposure and HLA in healthy donors. Looked up from germline, CDR1 is SGHKS and CDR2 is YYEKEE (reference sequence). The length of the CDR3 is 16 residues. V shed 1 base and J 8 bases; nucleotides not matched to a gene: 7. The PCR employed 60 Vbeta primers together with 13 Jbeta primers. Sequencing used immunoSEQ multiplex PCR; TCRdb keeps in-frame clones, though not all of them. The table lists about 190,000 clones, roughly 13% of them singletons. This clone has only a few counts. The origin of this receptor is a man aged 45-65 years in good health and CMV-seropositive. Input material: PBMCs. This chain joins TRBV5-5 and TRBJ1-6, with 9 bases aligning to TRBD1. The CDR3 region is CASSLSTRDRDSPLHF. CDR3 sequence (DNA): TGTGCCAGCAGCTTGTCGACACGGGACAGGGATTCACCCCTCCACTTT.